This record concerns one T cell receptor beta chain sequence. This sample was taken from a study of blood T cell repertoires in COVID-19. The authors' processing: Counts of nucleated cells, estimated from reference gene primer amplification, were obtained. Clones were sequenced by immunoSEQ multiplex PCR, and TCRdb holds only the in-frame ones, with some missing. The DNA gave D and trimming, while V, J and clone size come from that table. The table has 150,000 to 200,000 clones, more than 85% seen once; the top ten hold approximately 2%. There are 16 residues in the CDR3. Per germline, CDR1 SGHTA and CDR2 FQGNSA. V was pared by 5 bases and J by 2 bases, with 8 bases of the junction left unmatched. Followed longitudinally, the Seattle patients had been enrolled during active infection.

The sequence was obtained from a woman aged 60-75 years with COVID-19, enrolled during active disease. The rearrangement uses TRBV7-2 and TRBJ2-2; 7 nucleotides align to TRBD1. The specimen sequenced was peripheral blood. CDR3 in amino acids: CASSPTGATNTGELFF. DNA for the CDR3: TGTGCCAGCAGCCCTACAGGGGCTACCAACACCGGGGAGCTGTTTTTT.